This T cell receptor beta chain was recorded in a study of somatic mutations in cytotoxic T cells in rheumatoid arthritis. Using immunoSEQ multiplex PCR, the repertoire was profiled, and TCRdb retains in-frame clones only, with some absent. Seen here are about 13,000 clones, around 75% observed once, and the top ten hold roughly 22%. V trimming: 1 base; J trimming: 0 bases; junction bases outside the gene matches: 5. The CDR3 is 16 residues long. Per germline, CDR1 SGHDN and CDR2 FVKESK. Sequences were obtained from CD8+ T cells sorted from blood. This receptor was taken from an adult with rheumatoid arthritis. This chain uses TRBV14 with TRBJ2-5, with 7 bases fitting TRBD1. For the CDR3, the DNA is TGTGCCAGCAGCCAAGTGGGGACAGCCTACCAAGAGACCCAGTACTTC. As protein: CASSQVGTAYQETQYF.